Below, one TCR beta chain is given with its context. What it binds is not known. Trimming cost V 3 bases and J 2 bases, with 11 bases left between them. The CDR3 contains 14 residues. The germline V gene has CDR1 LGHNA and CDR2 YNFKEQ. This sample was taken from a study of response to subunit inactivated influenza vaccine. TCRdb reprocessed the RT-PCR reads via MiXCR and lists one record per CDR3 protein. The table lists 500,000 to 600,000 distinct CDR3 sequences, around 13% of them singletons, with around 10% in the top ten. Study-level points and caveats: The authors offered the suggestion that each seasonal influenza vaccination recruits few new T cells.

The chain uses TRBV4-2 and TRBJ2-7; D not resolved. The sequenced sample was PBMCs from blood, obtained about 11 days after vaccination. The sequence was collected from a man aged 45-65 years who received an inactivated influenza vaccine. CDR3 loop: CASSQAGETYEQYF. In DNA, the CDR3 is TGTGCCAGCAGCCAGGCAGGCGAGACCTACGAGCAGTACTTC.